The clone carrying this TCR beta chain came up many times. The TCR beta CDR3 regions underwent amplification using RNA transcripts as the source. Using the HTBI primer set, a first-round RT-PCR was run on the TCR CDR3. TCRdb redid the calling of the multiplex PCR reads with MiXCR, one entry per CDR3 protein. The sample contains roughly 360,000 distinct CDR3 sequences, roughly 14% of which appear only once. The record originates from a study of T cells in Graves' hyperthyroidism and ophthalmopathy. Specimen: blood. The TCR was taken from a man aged 30-40 years with Graves' hyperthyroidism that later progressed to Graves' ophthalmopathy.

CDR3 in amino acids: CSAPWPLAGVGETQYF. In DNA form, the CDR3 reads TGCAGTGCCCCATGGCCCCTAGCGGGGGTTGGAGAGACCCAGTACTTC. The chain uses TRBV20-1 and TRBJ2-5; 10 nucleotides agree with TRBD2. The V and J ends lost 6 bases and 4 bases, in that order; junction bases with no gene match: 14. The CDR3 has 16 amino acids. Germline loops: CDR1 DFQATT, CDR2 SNEGSKA (reference sequence).